This TCR beta chain was identified in a study of T cell responses to AZD1222 COVID-19 vaccine. Whole-study context: Second-dose timings of about 4 or about 12 weeks were pooled.

Trimming left V 0 bases short and J 4 bases short, with 10 bases between. Germline V gene lookup returns CDR1 SGDLS and CDR2 YYNGEE. The CDR3 is 14 amino acids. Data came from immunoSEQ multiplex PCR; TCRdb stores just in-frame clones and leaves some out. The data hold around 75,000 clones, with approximately 84% observed a single time. The receptor's source is an adult in good health. This chain joins TRBV9 and TRBJ1-2; D call uncertain. The sequencing here drew on peripheral blood, taken on day 0 of AZD1222 vaccination. The CDR3 loop is CASSVGSNSYGYTF. The CDR3 DNA follows: TGTGCCAGCAGCGTAGGTAGCAACAGCTATGGCTACACCTTC.